Listed below are T cell receptor beta chains from one sample, sequenced in a study of post-analysis software for immune sequencing data. TCRdb re-called the PCR reads with MiXCR, one entry per CDR3 protein. The sample includes about 820,000 distinct CDR3 sequences, approximately 53% of them seen just once. The sequenced sample was blood. Receptors originate from a girl aged 10 to 17 with multiple sclerosis. Each CDR3 is given with its conserved first and last residue. A D gene is named only where the DNA matches it firmly. Some rows mark clone size as missing; the rest say once, few, many or name a class of expanded clone.

V: TRBV7-9; D: TRBD1; size: -; J: TRBJ1-2; DNA: TGTGCCAGCAGCCCCCCCGGACAGGGTCGCTACACCTTC; CDR3: CASSPPGQGRYTF
V: TRBV12-3/TRBV12-4; D: -; size: -; J: TRBJ2-7; DNA: TGTGCCAGCAGTCTCCCGGACAACCAAAACTCCTACGAGCAGTACTTC; CDR3: CASSLPDNQNSYEQYF
V: TRBV27; D: TRBD2; size: few; J: TRBJ2-7; DNA: TGTGCCAGCAGCTCCAGAGTGGCGGGAGGGGAGCAGTACTTC; CDR3: CASSSRVAGGEQYF
V: TRBV15; D: -; size: few; J: TRBJ1-2; DNA: TGTGCCACCAGCAGAGACAGGGTGGGCTATGGCTACACCTTC; CDR3: CATSRDRVGYGYTF
V: TRBV7-2; D: TRBD1; size: few; J: TRBJ2-6; DNA: TGTGCCAGCAGCACGCAGACAGGGTCTGGGGCCAACGTCCGGACTTTC; CDR3: CASSTQTGSGANVRTF
V: TRBV7-9; D: -; size: -; J: TRBJ2-4; DNA: TGTGCCAGCAGCTTAGGGAAGGCCAAAAACATTCAGTACTTC; CDR3: CASSLGKAKNIQYF
V: TRBV25-1; D: -; size: few; J: TRBJ2-7; DNA: TGTGCCAGCAGTGACGGACAACGGGTCCACTACGAGCAGTACTTC; CDR3: CASSDGQRVHYEQYF
V: TRBV5-1; D: -; size: -; J: TRBJ2-5; DNA: TGCGCCAGCAGCTTGTCTGGGGACGGCAACTACGTGCAGTACTTC; CDR3: CASSLSGDGNYVQYF
V: TRBV5-1; D: TRBD2; size: -; J: TRBJ2-7; DNA: TGCGCCAGCAGCTCGGGACTAGCTGCCGCGCAGTACTTC; CDR3: CASSSGLAAAQYF
V: TRBV9; D: TRBD2; size: few; J: TRBJ2-7; DNA: TGTGCCAGCAGCCCCTTTTCGGGGGGGTACGAGCAGTACTTC; CDR3: CASSPFSGGYEQYF
V: TRBV15; D: -; size: -; J: TRBJ1-1; DNA: TGTGCCACCAGCAGAGATACGGGGGCTGAAGCTTTCTTT; CDR3: CATSRDTGAEAFF
V: TRBV7-9; D: -; size: -; J: TRBJ2-1; DNA: TGTGCCAGCAGCCCCAGGACAGTTGGTGAGCAGTTCTTC; CDR3: CASSPRTVGEQFF
V: TRBV7-9; D: TRBD1; size: -; J: TRBJ2-5; DNA: TGTGCCAGCAGCTTAGAGACAGGGGCGCAAGAGACCCAGTACTTC; CDR3: CASSLETGAQETQYF
V: TRBV20-1; D: TRBD2; size: few; J: TRBJ2-7; DNA: TGCAGTGCCCATAGCGGGAGAATCTACGAGCAGTACTTC; CDR3: CSAHSGRIYEQYF
V: TRBV3-1; D: -; size: -; J: TRBJ2-7; DNA: TGTGCCAGCAGCAGTTACGAGCTGGGCCCCTACGAGCAGTACTTC; CDR3: CASSSYELGPYEQYF
V: TRBV3-1; D: TRBD1; size: -; J: TRBJ1-2; DNA: TGTGCCAGCAGCCAAGCGGACAGGGAAGGAAATGGCTACACCTTC; CDR3: CASSQADREGNGYTF
V: TRBV20-1; D: -; size: few; J: TRBJ2-4; DNA: TGCAGTGCTAGAGATCCGGCGGACGGGGCCAAAAACATTCAGTACTTC; CDR3: CSARDPADGAKNIQYF
V: TRBV4-1; D: -; size: few; J: TRBJ2-7; DNA: TGCGCCAGCAGGTCCGGTATTCAGGAGAACGAGCAGTACTTC; CDR3: CASRSGIQENEQYF
V: TRBV29-1; D: TRBD1; size: few; J: TRBJ2-5; DNA: TGCAGCGTTGAGCCGGGACAGCAAGAGACCCAGTACTTC; CDR3: CSVEPGQQETQYF
V: TRBV9; D: -; size: -; J: TRBJ2-5; DNA: TGTGCCAGCAGCGTAGATGACCAAGAGACCCAGTACTTC; CDR3: CASSVDDQETQYF
V: TRBV20-1; D: -; size: -; J: TRBJ2-7; DNA: TGCAGTGCTAGGGGGGTGGGGACCCCCTACGAGCAGTACTTC; CDR3: CSARGVGTPYEQYF
V: TRBV5-6; D: TRBD1; size: few; J: TRBJ2-4; DNA: TGTGCCAGCAGCTCCTTAAGGACAGGGACGAACATTCAGTACTTC; CDR3: CASSSLRTGTNIQYF